The clone carrying this TCR beta chain was observed once. The antigen remains undetermined. TCRdb keeps only in-frame clones here, not all; method: immunoSEQ multiplex PCR. The data contain about 350,000 clones, approximately 90% of them singletons. The CDR3 consists of 15 residues. The germline V gene has CDR1 SGHTA and CDR2 FQGNSA. The V gene lost 0 bases and the J gene lost 6 bases, with 13 bases spanning the gap. This sample was included in a study of Ad26.COV2.S vaccination and SARS-CoV-2 variants. Study-level findings and limits: The TCR breadth and depth analyses may have understated or missed part of the total T cell responses. Substantial post-vaccination breadth of spike-specific CD8+ and CD4+ T cell responses was reported. Participants given vaccine showed non-spike TCR breadth similar to that of placebo recipients. People who got the vaccine had more spike-specific TCR breadth than people who got placebo.

The clonotype originates from a human donor who had recovered from COVID-19. This chain uses TRBV7-2 with TRBJ2-3; D is perhaps TRBD1 or TRBD2 (5 bases each). Sequenced here: peripheral blood, sampled after recovery from COVID-19. Written as DNA, the CDR3 is TGTGCCAGCAGCTTAGCAATTGGGGGTTGGGATACGCAGTATTTT. Translation gives CASSLAIGGWDTQYF.